This T cell receptor beta chain stems from a study of cytomegalovirus exposure and HLA in healthy donors. The germline V and J ends were trimmed by 5 bases and 1 base, with 8 bases remaining between them. CDR1 MGHDK and CDR2 SYGVNS come from the germline V gene. The CDR3 is 13 amino acids. The study ran its PCR with 60 Vbeta and 13 Jbeta primers. Profiled with immunoSEQ multiplex PCR; TCRdb holds only in-frame clones, not every one. The sample yields 150,000 to 200,000 clones, approximately 80% seen once. The TCR originated in a girl under 10 years old in good health and CMV-seropositive. Sequencing was performed on PBMCs. The chain is built from TRBV25-1 and TRBJ1-1; D is possibly TRBD1 (6 bases). Here the CDR3 reads CASSTGTNTEAFF. For the CDR3, the DNA is TGTGCCAGCAGTACAGGGACGAACACTGAAGCTTTCTTT.